The sample holds many counts of the clone carrying this TCR beta chain. What it binds is unknown. The authors prepared the TCRbeta library with unique molecular identifiers. TCRdb fed the PCR reads into MiXCR, producing one record per CDR3 protein. The table shows around 580,000 distinct CDR3 sequences, with 23% occurring only once. The data originate from a study of T-cell reconstitution after alpha-beta-depleted transplantation in children. The study's findings and limits: T-cell numbers and diversity one year post-transplant derived largely from freshly generated T cells. There were reportedly several hundred expanded graft clones from which alpha-beta T cells came about two months after transplant. Elevated TCRbeta diversity at day 60 was traced, in some patients, to surviving recipient T cells and thymic progenitors.

This CDR3 is built from 16 residues. Trimming removed 7 bases at V and 2 bases at J, with 22 bases between. Germline CDR1 DFQATT, CDR2 SNEGSKA (reference sequence). Sequencing was performed on PBMCs, mostly from graft donor cells, taken 360 days after TCRalphabeta/CD19-depleted stem cell transplant. The chain joins TRBV20-1 to TRBJ2-3, with D uncertain. This clonotype was obtained from a boy in the first two years of life who had a stem cell transplant for acute myeloid leukemia, so the T cells may come from the graft donor. Written as DNA, the CDR3 is TGCAGTGTGCCCCGGCCAGACCGTTACCTCACAGATACGCAGTATTTT. Amino acids: CSVPRPDRYLTDTQYF.